This is a list of T cell receptor beta chains from one sample in a study of CD8+CD57+ T cells in acquired aplastic anemia. Using its own MiXCR run on the reads, TCRdb lists one record per CDR3 protein. The table lists around 130,000 distinct CDR3 sequences, roughly 55% of them singletons. The sample taken for sequencing was sorted CD4+, CD8+, or CD8+CD57+ T cells (not recorded which) from PBMCs. These receptors all come from a human donor with aplastic anemia. Both conserved end residues are part of each CDR3.

v_call cdr3_aa
TRBV7-2 CASSLGGTGGGYTF
TRBV27 CASSPSQTGELFF
TRBV19 CASSRDRVTEAFF
TRBV7-9 CASSEDPREQFF
TRBV27 CASSSLGLAAPLETQYF
TRBV4-2 CASSQARVGVGTDTQYF
TRBV5-1 CASSRRPGQGEFEQYF
TRBV2 CASSESKGGSRIEQFF
TRBV10-3 CAISARGDDEQFF
TRBV20-1 CSAPDRDTNYGYTF
TRBV7-9 CASSLLSPNTGELFF
TRBV7-6 CASSSDSLGGYTF
TRBV3-1 CASSQVGQESSYEQYF
TRBV29-1 CSVEGDTSGRVDEQFF
TRBV2 CASSETPAGVNTEAFF
TRBV14 CASSQGLVSEQYF
TRBV6-5 CASSSGTDHNEQFF
TRBV20-1 CSALYNEQFF
TRBV20-1 CSARDGQNEKLFF
TRBV11-2 CASSLEGDAGYGYTF
TRBV25-1 CASSEPLSGLLEGNQPQHF